This entry concerns a single T cell receptor beta chain. Its antigen remains unknown. The data were obtained in a study of T cells after yellow fever vaccination. Study-wide points: Compared with primary, the secondary response was weaker and peaked at day 5, not 15. There was a small share of clonotypes that showed up in both the CD4 and CD8 compartments.

Germline lookup yields CDR1 LNHNV and CDR2 YYDKDF (reference sequence). The CDR3 is 16 amino acids. Trimming took off 3 bases at V and 5 bases at J, with 17 bases between the two ends. TCRdb re-called the 5' RACE reads with MiXCR, one entry per CDR3 protein. The profile shows 100,000 to 150,000 distinct CDR3 sequences, around 9.8% of them singletons. The chain recombines TRBV15 with TRBJ1-5, with D possibly TRBD1 on 5 matching bases. The sequenced sample was CD8+ T cells sorted from PBMCs, obtained on the day of the yellow fever booster vaccination. This sequence originates from a man aged 18 to 30 who received the YFV17D yellow fever vaccine. The CDR3 nucleotides are TGTGCCACCAGCAGCCTTGTGGCGACAGTTGATCAGCCCCAGCATTTT. Translated, it gives CATSSLVATVDQPQHF.